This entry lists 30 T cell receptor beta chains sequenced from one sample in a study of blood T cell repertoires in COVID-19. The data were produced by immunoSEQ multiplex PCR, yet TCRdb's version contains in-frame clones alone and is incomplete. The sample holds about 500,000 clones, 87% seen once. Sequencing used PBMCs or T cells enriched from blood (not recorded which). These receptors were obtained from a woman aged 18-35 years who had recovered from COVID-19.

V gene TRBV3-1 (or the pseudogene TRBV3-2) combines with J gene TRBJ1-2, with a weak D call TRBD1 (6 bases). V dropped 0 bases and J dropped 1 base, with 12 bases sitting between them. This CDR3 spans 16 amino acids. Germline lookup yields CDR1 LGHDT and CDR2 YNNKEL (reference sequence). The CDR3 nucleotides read TGTGCCAGCAGCCAAGATTTCGAGGGGGATAACTATGGCTACACCTTC. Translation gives CASSQDFEGDNYGYTF.

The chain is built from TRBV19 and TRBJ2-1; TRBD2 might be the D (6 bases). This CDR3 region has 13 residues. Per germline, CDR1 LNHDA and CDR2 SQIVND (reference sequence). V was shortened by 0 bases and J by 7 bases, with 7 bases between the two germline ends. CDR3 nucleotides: TGTGCCAGTAGTATAGATGGGGGGAATGAGCAGTTCTTC. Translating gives CASSIDGGNEQFF.

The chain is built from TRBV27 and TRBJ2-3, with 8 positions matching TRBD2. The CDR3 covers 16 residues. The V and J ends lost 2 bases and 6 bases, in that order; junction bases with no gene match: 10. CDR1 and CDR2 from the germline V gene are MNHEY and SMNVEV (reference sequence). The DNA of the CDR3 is TGTGCCAGCAGTTTAATGGCGGGAGGTCCACAGGATACGCAGTATTTT. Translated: CASSLMAGGPQDTQYF.

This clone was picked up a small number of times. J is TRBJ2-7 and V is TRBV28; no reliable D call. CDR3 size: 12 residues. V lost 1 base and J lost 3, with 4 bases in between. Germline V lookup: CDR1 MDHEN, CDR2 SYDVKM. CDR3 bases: TGTGCCAGCAGTTTATTTAACTACGAGCAGTACTTC. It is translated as CASSLFNYEQYF.

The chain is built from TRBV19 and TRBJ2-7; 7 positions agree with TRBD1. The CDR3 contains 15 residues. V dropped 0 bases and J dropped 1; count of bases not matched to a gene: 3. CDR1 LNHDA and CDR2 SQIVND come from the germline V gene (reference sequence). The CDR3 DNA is TGTGCCAGTAGTATAGAGGGGACAGCGTCCTACGAGCAGTACTTC. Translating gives CASSIEGTASYEQYF.

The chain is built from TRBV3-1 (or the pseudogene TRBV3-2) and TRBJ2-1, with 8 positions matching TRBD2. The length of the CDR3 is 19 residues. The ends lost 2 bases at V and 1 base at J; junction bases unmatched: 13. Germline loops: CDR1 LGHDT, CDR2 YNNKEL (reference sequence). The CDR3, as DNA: TGTGCCAGCAGCCAAAGAATATCGGGGAGCGGGGGTTCCTACAATGAGCAGTTCTTC. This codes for CASSQRISGSGGSYNEQFF.

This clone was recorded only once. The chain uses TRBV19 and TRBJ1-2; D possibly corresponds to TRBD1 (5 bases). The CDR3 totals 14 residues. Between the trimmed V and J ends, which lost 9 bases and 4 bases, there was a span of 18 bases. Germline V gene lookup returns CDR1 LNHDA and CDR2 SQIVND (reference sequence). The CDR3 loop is CASIKTVESYGYTF. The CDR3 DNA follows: TGTGCCAGCATTAAGACAGTGGAGTCCTATGGCTACACCTTC.

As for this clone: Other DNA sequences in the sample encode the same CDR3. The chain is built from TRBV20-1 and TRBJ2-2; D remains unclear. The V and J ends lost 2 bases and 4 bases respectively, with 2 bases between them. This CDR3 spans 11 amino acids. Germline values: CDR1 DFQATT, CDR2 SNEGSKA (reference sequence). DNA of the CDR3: TGCAGTGCTAGACGCACCGGGGAGCTGTTTTTT. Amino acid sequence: CSARRTGELFF.

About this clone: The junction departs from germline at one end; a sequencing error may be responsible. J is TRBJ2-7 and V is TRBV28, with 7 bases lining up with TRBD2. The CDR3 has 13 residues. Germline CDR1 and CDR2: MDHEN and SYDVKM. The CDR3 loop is CASRLGGAYEQYF. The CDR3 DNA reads TGTGCCAGCCGTTTGGGGGGGGCCTACGAGCAGTACTTC.

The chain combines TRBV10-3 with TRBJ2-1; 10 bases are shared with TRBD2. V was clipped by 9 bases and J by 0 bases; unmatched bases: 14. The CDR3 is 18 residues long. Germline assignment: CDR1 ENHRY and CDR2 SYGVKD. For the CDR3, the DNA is TGTGCCATTGCTGGGACTAGCGAGGTGGGGGGCTCCTACAATGAGCAGTTCTTC. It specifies CAIAGTSEVGGSYNEQFF.

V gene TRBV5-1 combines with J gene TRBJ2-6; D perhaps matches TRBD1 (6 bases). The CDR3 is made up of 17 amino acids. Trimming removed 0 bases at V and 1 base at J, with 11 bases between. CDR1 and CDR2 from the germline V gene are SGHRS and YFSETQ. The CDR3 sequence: CASSLGTGQSGANVLTF. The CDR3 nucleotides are TGCGCCAGCAGCTTGGGAACAGGGCAGTCTGGGGCCAACGTCCTGACTTTC.

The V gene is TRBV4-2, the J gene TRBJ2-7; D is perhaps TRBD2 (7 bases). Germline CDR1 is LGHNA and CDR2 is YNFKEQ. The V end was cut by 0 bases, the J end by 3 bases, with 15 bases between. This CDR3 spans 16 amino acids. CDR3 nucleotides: TGTGCCAGCAGCCAAGATGGGGAGGGGGTTTTCTACGAGCAGTACTTC. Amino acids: CASSQDGEGVFYEQYF.

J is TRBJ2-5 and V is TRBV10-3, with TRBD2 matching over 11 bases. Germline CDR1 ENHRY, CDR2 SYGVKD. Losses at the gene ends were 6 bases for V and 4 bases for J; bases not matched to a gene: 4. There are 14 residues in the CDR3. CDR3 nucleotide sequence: TGTGCCATCAGGGGGACTAGCGGTGGAGAGACCCAGTACTTC. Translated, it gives CAIRGTSGGETQYF.

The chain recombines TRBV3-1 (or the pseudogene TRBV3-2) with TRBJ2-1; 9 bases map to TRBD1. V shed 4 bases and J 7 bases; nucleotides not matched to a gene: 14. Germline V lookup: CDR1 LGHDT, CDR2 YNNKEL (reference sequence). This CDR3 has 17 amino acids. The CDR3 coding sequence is TGTGCCAGCAGCCTAACTGGGACCGGGACAGGGAAAAATGAGCAGTTCTTC. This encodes CASSLTGTGTGKNEQFF.

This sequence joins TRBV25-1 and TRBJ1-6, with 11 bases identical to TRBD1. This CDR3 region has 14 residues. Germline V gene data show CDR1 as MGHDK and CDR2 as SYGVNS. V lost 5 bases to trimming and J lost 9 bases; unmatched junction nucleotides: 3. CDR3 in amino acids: CASSQDRGLSPLHF. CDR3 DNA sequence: TGTGCCAGCAGTCAGGACAGGGGGCTTTCACCCCTCCACTTT. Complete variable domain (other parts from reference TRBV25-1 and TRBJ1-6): EADIYQTPRYLVIGTGKKITLECSQTMGHDKMYWYQQDPGMELHLIHYSYGVNSTEKGDLSSESTVSRIRTEHFPLTLESARPSHTSQYLCASSQDRGLSPLHFGNGTRLTVT.

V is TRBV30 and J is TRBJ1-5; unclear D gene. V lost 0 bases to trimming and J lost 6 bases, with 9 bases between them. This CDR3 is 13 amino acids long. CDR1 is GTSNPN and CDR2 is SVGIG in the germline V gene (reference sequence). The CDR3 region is CAWSVKNGQPQHF. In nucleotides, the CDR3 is TGTGCCTGGAGTGTAAAAAACGGTCAGCCCCAGCATTTT.

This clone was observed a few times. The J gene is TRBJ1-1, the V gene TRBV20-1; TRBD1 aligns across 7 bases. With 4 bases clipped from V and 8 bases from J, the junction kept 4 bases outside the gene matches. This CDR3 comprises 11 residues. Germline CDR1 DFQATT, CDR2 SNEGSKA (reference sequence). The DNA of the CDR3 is TGCAGTGCTATACAGGGGATCGAAGCTTTCTTT. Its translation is CSAIQGIEAFF.

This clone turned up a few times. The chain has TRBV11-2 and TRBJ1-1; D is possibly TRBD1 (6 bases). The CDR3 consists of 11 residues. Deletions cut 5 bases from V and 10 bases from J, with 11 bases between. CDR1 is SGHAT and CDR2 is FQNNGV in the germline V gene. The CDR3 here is CASSPGDPAFF. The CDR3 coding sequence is TGTGCCAGCAGCCCAGGGGACCCAGCTTTCTTT.

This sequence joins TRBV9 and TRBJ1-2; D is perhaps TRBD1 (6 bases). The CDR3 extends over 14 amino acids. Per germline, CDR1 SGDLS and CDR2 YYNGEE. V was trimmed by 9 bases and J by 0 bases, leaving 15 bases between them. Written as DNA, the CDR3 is TGTGCCACCAAGTCGGACAGTTCTAACTATGGCTACACCTTC. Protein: CATKSDSSNYGYTF.

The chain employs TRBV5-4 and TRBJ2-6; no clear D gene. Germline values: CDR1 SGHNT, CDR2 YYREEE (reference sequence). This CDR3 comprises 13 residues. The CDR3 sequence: CALRGSGANVLTF. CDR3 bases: TGTGCTCTACGCGGCTCTGGGGCCAACGTCCTGACTTTC.

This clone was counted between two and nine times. CDR3 nucleotide sequence: TGCAGTGCTAGTAGGGGCCTTATAAGCTCCTACGAGCAGTACTTC. This gives the protein CSASRGLISSYEQYF. The chain has TRBV20-1 and TRBJ2-7; tentative D call: TRBD1 (5 bases). Trimming took off 3 bases at V and 0 bases at J, with 15 bases between the two ends. The CDR3 sequence is 15 residues long. CDR1 and CDR2 from the germline V gene are DFQATT and SNEGSKA (reference sequence).

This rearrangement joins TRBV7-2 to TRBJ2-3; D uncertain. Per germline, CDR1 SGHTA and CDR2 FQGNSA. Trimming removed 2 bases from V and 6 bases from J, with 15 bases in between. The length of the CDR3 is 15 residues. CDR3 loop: CASSLSKEVADTQYF. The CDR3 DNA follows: TGTGCCAGCAGCTTAAGTAAGGAAGTAGCCGATACGCAGTATTTT.

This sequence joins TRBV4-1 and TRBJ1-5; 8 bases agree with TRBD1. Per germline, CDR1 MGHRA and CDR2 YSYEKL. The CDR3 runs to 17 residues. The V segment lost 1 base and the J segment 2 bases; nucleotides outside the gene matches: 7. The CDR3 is CASSQASGGEGNQPQHF. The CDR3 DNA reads TGCGCCAGCAGCCAAGCCTCAGGGGGCGAGGGCAATCAGCCCCAGCATTTT.

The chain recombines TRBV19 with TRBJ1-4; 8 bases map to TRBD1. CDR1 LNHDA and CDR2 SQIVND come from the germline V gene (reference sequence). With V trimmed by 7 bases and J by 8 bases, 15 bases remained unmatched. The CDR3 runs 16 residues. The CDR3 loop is CASTTPGGVRGEKLFF. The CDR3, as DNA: TGTGCCAGTACCACCCCAGGGGGCGTCCGTGGGGAAAAACTGTTTTTT.

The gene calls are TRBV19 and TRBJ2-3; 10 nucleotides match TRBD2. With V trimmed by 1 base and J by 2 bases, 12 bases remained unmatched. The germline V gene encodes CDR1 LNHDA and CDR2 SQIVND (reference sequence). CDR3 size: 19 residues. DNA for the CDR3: TGTGCCAGTAGTATAGCTAGCGGGGGAAGGTTGTGGATCACAGATACGCAGTATTTT. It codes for CASSIASGGRLWITDTQYF.

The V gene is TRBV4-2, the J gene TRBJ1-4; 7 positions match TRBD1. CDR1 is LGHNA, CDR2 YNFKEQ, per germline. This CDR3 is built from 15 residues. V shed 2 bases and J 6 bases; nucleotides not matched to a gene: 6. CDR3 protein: CASSQPTGVDEKLFF. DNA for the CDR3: TGTGCCAGCAGCCAACCCACAGGGGTGGATGAAAAACTGTTTTTT.

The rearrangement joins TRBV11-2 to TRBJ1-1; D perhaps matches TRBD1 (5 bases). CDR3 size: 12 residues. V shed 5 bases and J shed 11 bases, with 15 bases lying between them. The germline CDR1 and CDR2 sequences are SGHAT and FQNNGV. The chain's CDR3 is CASSPNRQRAFF. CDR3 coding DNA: TGTGCCAGCAGCCCAAACCGACAGAGGGCTTTCTTT.

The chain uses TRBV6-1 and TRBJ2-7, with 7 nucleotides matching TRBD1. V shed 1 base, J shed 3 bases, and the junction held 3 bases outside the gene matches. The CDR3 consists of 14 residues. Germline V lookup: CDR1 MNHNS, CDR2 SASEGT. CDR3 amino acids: CASSEVGQVYEQYF. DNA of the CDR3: TGTGCCAGCAGTGAAGTAGGACAGGTCTACGAGCAGTACTTC.

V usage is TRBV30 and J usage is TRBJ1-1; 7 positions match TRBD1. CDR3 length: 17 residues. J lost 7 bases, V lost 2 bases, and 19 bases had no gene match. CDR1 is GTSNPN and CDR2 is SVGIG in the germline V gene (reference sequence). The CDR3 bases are TGTGCCTGGAGTTTGACTACAGGGGACCTCGGGAGGGGTGAAGCTTTCTTT. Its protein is CAWSLTTGDLGRGEAFF.

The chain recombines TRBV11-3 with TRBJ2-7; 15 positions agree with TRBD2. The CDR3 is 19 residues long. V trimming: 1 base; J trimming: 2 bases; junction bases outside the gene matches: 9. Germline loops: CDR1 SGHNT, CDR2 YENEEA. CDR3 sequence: CASSLVRGLAGGTTYEQYF. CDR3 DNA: TGTGCCAGCAGCTTAGTTCGAGGACTAGCGGGGGGGACCACCTACGAGCAGTACTTC.